The next 29 T cell receptor beta chains were all read from a single sample in a study of PD-1 blockade in classical Hodgkin lymphoma. Autologous stem cell transplantation was followed by relapse in every patient, and brentuximab vedotin exposure varied. Repertoires were generated with immunoSEQ multiplex PCR, while TCRdb's copy carries only in-frame clones and drops some. Of approximately 26,000 clones listed, 69% are singletons. Source: peripheral blood mononuclear cells (PBMCs), taken at baseline. Source of these receptors: a human donor with classical Hodgkin lymphoma.

This chain uses TRBV6-6 with TRBJ2-2, with D unresolved. Germline V gene sequence: CDR1 MNHNY, CDR2 SVGAGI (reference sequence). Deletions cut 2 bases from V and 9 bases from J, with 7 bases between. This CDR3 has 12 amino acids. CDR3 residues: CASSYGVRELFF. The CDR3 nucleotides read TGTGCCAGCAGTTACGGAGTCCGGGAGCTGTTTTTT.

The chain couples TRBV5-4 to TRBJ2-1; D is unresolved. The CDR3 extends over 14 amino acids. Germline V gene sequence: CDR1 SGHNT, CDR2 YYREEE (reference sequence). Trimming stripped 3 bases from V and 4 bases from J, with 11 bases between. Here the CDR3 reads CASSSENPYNEQFF. Here the CDR3 DNA reads TGTGCCAGCAGCTCGGAAAACCCTTACAATGAGCAGTTCTTC.

The rearrangement joins TRBV5-5 to TRBJ2-3; tentatively, D is TRBD1 (6 bases). CDR1 is SGHKS, CDR2 YYEKEE, per germline (reference sequence). V shed 4 bases and J shed 1 base, with 13 bases lying between them. The CDR3 length is 15 residues. The CDR3 DNA reads TGTGCCAGCAGCCCCCTCAGGACAGGCACAGATACGCAGTATTTT. This gives the protein CASSPLRTGTDTQYF.

This clone was counted a single time. CDR3 protein: CASSQENRSGTDTQYF. CDR3 coding DNA: TGCGCCAGCAGCCAAGAGAACAGGAGTGGGACAGATACGCAGTATTTT. The V gene is TRBV4-1, the J gene TRBJ2-3, with a tentative D call TRBD1 (5 bases). With 0 bases removed from V and 3 bases from J, the gap between germline ends came to 13 bases. Germline loops: CDR1 MGHRA, CDR2 YSYEKL. The CDR3 consists of 16 residues.

The chain combines TRBV2 with TRBJ1-5; no clear D. The CDR3 extends over 15 amino acids. Germline assignment: CDR1 SNHLY and CDR2 FYNNEI. Trimming pared 4 bases from V and 0 bases from J, leaving 10 bases between. CDR3 residues: CASSVGGNSNQPQHF. In nucleotides, the CDR3 is TGTGCCAGCAGTGTTGGCGGCAATAGCAATCAGCCCCAGCATTTT.

The chain is built from TRBV7-9 and TRBJ2-6, with TRBD1 matching 7 bases. The V gene's germline CDR1 is SEHNR and CDR2 FQNEAQ (reference sequence). V was pared by 4 bases and J by 0 bases, with 6 bases of the junction left unmatched. The CDR3 spans 17 residues. The CDR3 sequence: CASSYDRDLSGANVLTF. The CDR3 DNA follows: TGTGCCAGCAGCTACGACAGGGACCTCTCTGGGGCCAACGTCCTGACTTTC. The entire variable domain, with the rest obtained from reference TRBV7-9 and TRBJ2-6, is as follows: DTGVSQNPRHKITKRGQNVTFRCDPISEHNRLYWYRQTLGQGPEFLTYFQNEAQLEKSRLLSDRFSAERPKGSFSTLEIQRTEQGDSAMYLCASSYDRDLSGANVLTFGAGSRLTVL.

This sequence joins TRBV9 and TRBJ2-1; D might be TRBD1 or TRBD2, each matching 6 bases. CDR3 length: 13 residues. The germline V gene encodes CDR1 SGDLS and CDR2 YYNGEE. Trimming left V 4 bases short and J 4 bases short, with 9 bases between. The DNA for the CDR3 is TGTGCCAGCAGCCAGGGGACTTACAATGAGCAGTTCTTC. It translates to CASSQGTYNEQFF.

This sequence joins TRBV11-2 and TRBJ2-3, with 7 bases lining up with TRBD1. J gave up 0 bases and V 3 bases, and 6 bases lay outside the gene matches. Germline V gene lookup returns CDR1 SGHAT and CDR2 FQNNGV. The CDR3 runs to 16 residues. DNA for the CDR3: TGTGCCAGCAGCTTGGACAGGAGCTCTAGCACAGATACGCAGTATTTT. The encoded protein is CASSLDRSSSTDTQYF. The complete variable domain, with remaining parts taken from reference TRBV11-2 and TRBJ2-3, reads EAGVAQSPRYKIIEKRQSVAFWCNPISGHATLYWYQQILGQGPKLLIQFQNNGVVDDSQLPKDRFSAERLKGVDSTLKIQPAKLEDSAVYLCASSLDRSSSTDTQYFGPGTRLTVL.

The chain combines TRBV15 with TRBJ1-2; 7 nucleotides match TRBD1. Trimming took 4 bases from V and 4 from J; bases not matched to a gene: 9. Germline V gene sequence: CDR1 LNHNV, CDR2 YYDKDF (reference sequence). The CDR3 length is 15 residues. The CDR3: CATSTLSGGAYGYTF. The CDR3 nucleotides read TGTGCCACCAGCACCCTTTCAGGGGGGGCCTATGGCTACACCTTC. Variable domain in full (rest from reference TRBV15 and TRBJ1-2): DAMVIQNPRYQVTQFGKPVTLSCSQTLNHNVMYWYQQKSSQAPKLLFHYYDKDFNNEADTPDNFQSRRPNTSFCFLDIRSPGLGDTAMYLCATSTLSGGAYGYTFGSGTRLTVV.

The table lists this clone with a few counts. J is TRBJ2-7 and V is TRBV2; no clear D. Germline values: CDR1 SNHLY, CDR2 FYNNEI. V dropped 2 bases and J dropped 0 bases, with 11 bases sitting between them. The CDR3 covers 15 residues. The CDR3 is CASSEWTSFSYEQYF. The CDR3 nucleotides are TGTGCCAGCAGTGAATGGACCTCCTTCTCCTACGAGCAGTACTTC. Filled out from reference TRBV2 and TRBJ2-7, the complete variable domain reads EPEVTQTPSHQVTQMGQEVILRCVPISNHLYFYWYRQILGQKVEFLVSFYNNEISEKSEIFDDQFSVERPDGSNFTLKIRSTKLEDSAMYFCASSEWTSFSYEQYFGPGTRLTVT.

The CDR3 reads CASSLAAGRSSYEQYF. Written as DNA, the CDR3 is TGTGCCAGCAGCTTGGCGGCAGGGAGGAGCTCCTACGAGCAGTACTTC. This chain uses TRBV5-4 with TRBJ2-7, with D possibly TRBD2 on 6 matching bases. This CDR3 contains 16 residues. Trimming stripped 0 bases from V and 0 bases from J, with 13 bases between. CDR1 SGHNT and CDR2 YYREEE come from the germline V gene (reference sequence).

This clone has more than one count but fewer than ten. This chain links TRBV7-2 with TRBJ2-7, with D unclear. The CDR3 contains 13 residues. V lost 3 bases and J 5 bases, leaving 11 bases between the germline ends. Per germline, CDR1 SGHTA and CDR2 FQGNSA. CDR3 in DNA: TGTGCCAGCAGCTTCAAAGGGTACAACGAGCAGTACTTC. It is translated as CASSFKGYNEQYF.

The chain uses TRBV5-4 and TRBJ2-3, with 8 bases fitting TRBD2. The V segment lost 4 bases and the J segment 12 bases; nucleotides outside the gene matches: 16. CDR1 is SGHNT and CDR2 is YYREEE in the germline V gene (reference sequence). The CDR3 is made up of 15 amino acids. Written as DNA, the CDR3 is TGTGCCAGCAGCAGAACTGCGGCTAGCGGGTGGCTTCAGTATTTT. Translated: CASSRTAASGWLQYF.

The rearrangement uses TRBV30 and TRBJ1-2; perhaps TRBD1 as D (6 bases). Germline-derived CDR1 and CDR2 are GTSNPN and SVGIG (reference sequence). The germline V and J ends were trimmed by 0 bases and 4 bases, with 12 bases remaining between them. CDR3 length: 14 residues. The CDR3, as DNA: TGTGCCTGGAGTGTTCGGGGGCGGATCTATGGCTACACCTTC. Encoded protein: CAWSVRGRIYGYTF. Drawing the rest from reference TRBV30 and TRBJ1-2, the complete variable domain is SQTIHQWPATLVQPVGSPLSLECTVEGTSNPNLYWYRQAAGRGLQLLFYSVGIGQISSEVPQNLSASRPQDRQFILSSKKLLLSDSGFYLCAWSVRGRIYGYTFGSGTRLTVV.

The V and J genes are TRBV2 and TRBJ2-2; D call uncertain. V gave up 6 bases and J gave up 2 bases, with 4 bases separating them. There are 12 residues in the CDR3. CDR1 and CDR2 from the germline V gene are SNHLY and FYNNEI. CDR3 residues: CASSGNTGELFF. As DNA, the CDR3 is TGTGCCAGCAGCGGTAACACCGGGGAGCTGTTTTTT.

This clone has a handful of counts. The chain has TRBV4-3 and TRBJ1-1, with D tentatively TRBD1 (5 bases). The ends were cut back, 0 bases at V and 1 base at J, with 6 bases in the middle. Germline CDR1 is LGHNA and CDR2 is YSLEER. The CDR3 extends over 14 amino acids. The CDR3, as DNA: TGCGCCAGCAGCCAAGATGGGGGGAACACTGAAGCTTTCTTT. Protein: CASSQDGGNTEAFF.

V gene TRBV12-5 combines with J gene TRBJ2-1, with D perhaps assigned TRBD1 or TRBD2 (6 bases each). Trimming removed 5 bases from V and 5 bases from J, with 16 bases in between. This CDR3 contains 15 residues. CDR1 LGHNT and CDR2 FRNRAP come from the germline V gene. The DNA for the CDR3 is TGTGCTAGTGGTGAACCGGGGGCTCAAAACAATGAGCAGTTCTTC. Translated, it gives CASGEPGAQNNEQFF.

CDR3 sequence: CASRASSVQNIQYF. The CDR3 coding sequence is TGTGCCAGCAGAGCATCTAGTGTTCAAAACATTCAGTACTTC. The V gene is TRBV2, the J gene TRBJ2-4; no reliable D call. CDR1 is SNHLY and CDR2 is FYNNEI in the germline V gene. Trimming left V 6 bases short and J 5 bases short, with 14 bases between. The CDR3 runs 14 residues.

This chain connects TRBV7-9 to TRBJ2-2; D may be TRBD1 (6 bases). CDR1 is SEHNR, CDR2 FQNEAQ, per germline (reference sequence). V lost 6 bases, J lost 0 bases, and 14 bases lay in between. This CDR3 has 16 amino acids. As DNA, the CDR3 is TGTGCCAGCAGACTTCCGCCAGGGGCGAACACCGGGGAGCTGTTTTTT. Residues: CASRLPPGANTGELFF.

The CDR3 protein is CAISESLGLARGEAFF. The CDR3 nucleotides are TGTGCCATCAGTGAGTCGTTAGGGCTGGCTCGGGGTGAAGCTTTCTTT. The rearrangement uses TRBV10-3 and TRBJ1-1; D is undetermined. The CDR3 length is 16 residues. V was pared by 0 bases and J by 7 bases, with 18 bases between. Germline V gives CDR1 ENHRY, CDR2 SYGVKD.

The chain uses TRBV11-2 and TRBJ2-7; 7 positions match TRBD1. With V trimmed by 3 bases and J by 2 bases, 10 bases remained unmatched. The length of the CDR3 is 16 residues. The germline V gene has CDR1 SGHAT and CDR2 FQNNGV. This CDR3 reads CASSLGTGQLAYEQYF. CDR3 in DNA: TGTGCCAGCAGCTTGGGGACGGGACAGTTGGCCTACGAGCAGTACTTC.

The chain is built from TRBV11-1 and TRBJ2-1; TRBD2 matches 8 bases. The V and J ends lost 1 base and 6 bases, in that order; junction bases with no gene match: 5. CDR3 length: 15 amino acids. The germline gives CDR1 SGHAT, CDR2 FQDESV (reference sequence). This chain's CDR3 is CASSLDAAGVNEQFF. The CDR3 DNA reads TGTGCCAGCAGCTTAGACGCAGCGGGGGTCAATGAGCAGTTCTTC. Combining the CDR3 with reference TRBV11-1 and TRBJ2-1 gives the whole variable domain EAEVAQSPRYKITEKSQAVAFWCDPISGHATLYWYRQILGQGPELLVQFQDESVVDDSQLPKDRFSAERLKGVDSTLKIQPAELGDSAMYLCASSLDAAGVNEQFFGPGTRLTVL.

V is TRBV7-9 and J is TRBJ2-2; 7 nucleotides match TRBD2. Trimming cost V 5 bases and J 5 bases; bases outside gene matches: 8. The length of the CDR3 is 15 residues. The V gene's germline CDR1 is SEHNR and CDR2 FQNEAQ (reference sequence). The CDR3, as DNA: TGTGCCAGCAGCCGCCTGGGGACTATGACCGGGGAGCTGTTTTTT. It translates to CASSRLGTMTGELFF.

J is TRBJ2-2 and V is TRBV5-4; 7 positions match TRBD1. The trim removed 0 bases at V and 6 bases at J, leaving 8 bases unmatched. From germline, CDR1 is SGHNT and CDR2 YYREEE (reference sequence). The CDR3 spans 16 residues. The CDR3 sequence: CASSLGAGGISGELFF. In nucleotides, the CDR3 is TGTGCCAGCAGCTTGGGGGCAGGGGGTATATCCGGGGAGCTGTTTTTT. Looking up the rest from reference TRBV5-4 and TRBJ2-2 gives the full variable domain: ETGVTQSPTHLIKTRGQQVTLRCSSQSGHNTVSWYQQALGQGPQFIFQYYREEENGRGNFPPRFSGLQFPNYSSELNVNALELDDSALYLCASSLGAGGISGELFFGEGSRLTVL.

The J gene is TRBJ1-4, the V gene TRBV11-2, with D possibly being TRBD1 (5 bases). Per germline, CDR1 SGHAT and CDR2 FQNNGV. The V end lost 0 bases, the J end lost 10 bases, and 18 bases lay between the germline ends. The CDR3 has 16 amino acids. The CDR3 loop is CASSLDQGRLTGKLFF. DNA for the CDR3: TGTGCCAGCAGCTTAGATCAGGGAAGGTTAACGGGAAAACTGTTTTTT.

J is TRBJ1-3 and V is TRBV4-2, with 8 positions matching TRBD1. This CDR3 is built from 15 residues. Germline CDR1 is LGHNA and CDR2 is YNFKEQ. Trimming cost V 4 bases and J 0 bases; bases outside gene matches: 2. CDR3 nucleotides: TGTGCCAGCAGCCGAGGGACAGGCTCTGGAAACACCATATATTTT. Protein sequence: CASSRGTGSGNTIYF.

This chain joins TRBV28 and TRBJ2-1, with D perhaps being TRBD1 or TRBD2 (5 bases each). This CDR3 has 14 residues. CDR1 is MDHEN and CDR2 is SYDVKM in the germline V gene. Trimming stripped 7 bases from V and 2 bases from J, with 12 bases between. In DNA, the CDR3 is TGTGCCAGCAATCCGGGACCAGCCTACAATGAGCAGTTCTTC. Its translation is CASNPGPAYNEQFF.

V usage is TRBV6-6 and J usage is TRBJ2-7; 9 bases map to TRBD2. With 8 bases clipped from V and 6 bases from J, the junction kept 5 bases outside the gene matches. CDR1 is MNHNY and CDR2 is SVGAGI in the germline V gene (reference sequence). This CDR3 is built from 12 residues. The CDR3 DNA reads as TGTGCCAGCGGAGGGACTAGCAGCGAGCAGTACTTC. Its translation is CASGGTSSEQYF.

The chain joins TRBV27 to TRBJ2-1; the match to TRBD2 covers 7 bases. CDR1 is MNHEY, CDR2 SMNVEV, per germline (reference sequence). CDR3 length: 15 amino acids. V shed 6 bases, J shed 6 bases, and the junction held 11 bases outside the gene matches. CDR3 DNA: TGTGCCAGCAGCCCCGGGACTACACGCCTCAATGAGCAGTTCTTC. It is translated as CASSPGTTRLNEQFF.